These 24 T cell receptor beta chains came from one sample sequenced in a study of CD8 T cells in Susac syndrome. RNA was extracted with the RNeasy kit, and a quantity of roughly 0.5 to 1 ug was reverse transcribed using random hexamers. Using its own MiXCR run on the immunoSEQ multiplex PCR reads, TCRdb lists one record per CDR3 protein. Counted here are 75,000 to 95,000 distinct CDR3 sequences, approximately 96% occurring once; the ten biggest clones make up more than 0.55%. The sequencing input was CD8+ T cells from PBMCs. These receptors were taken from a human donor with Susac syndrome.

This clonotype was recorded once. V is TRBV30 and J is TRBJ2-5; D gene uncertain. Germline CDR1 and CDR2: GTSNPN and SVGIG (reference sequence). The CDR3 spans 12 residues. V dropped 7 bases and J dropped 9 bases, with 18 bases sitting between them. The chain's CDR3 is CALGRVKSAQYF. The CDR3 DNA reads TGTGCCTTAGGCCGAGTAAAATCGGCCCAGTACTTC.

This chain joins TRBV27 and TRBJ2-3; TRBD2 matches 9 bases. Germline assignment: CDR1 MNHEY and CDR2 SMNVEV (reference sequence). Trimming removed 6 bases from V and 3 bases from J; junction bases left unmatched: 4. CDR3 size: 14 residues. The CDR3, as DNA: TGTGCCAGCAGGCCGCTAGCGGGGACAGATACGCAGTATTTT. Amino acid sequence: CASRPLAGTDTQYF.

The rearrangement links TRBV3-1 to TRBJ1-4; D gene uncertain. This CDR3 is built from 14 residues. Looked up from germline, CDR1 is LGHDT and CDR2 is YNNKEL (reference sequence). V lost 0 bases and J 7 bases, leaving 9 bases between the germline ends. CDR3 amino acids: CASSQETQSEKLFF. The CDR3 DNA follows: TGTGCCAGCAGCCAAGAAACACAGTCTGAAAAACTGTTTTTT.

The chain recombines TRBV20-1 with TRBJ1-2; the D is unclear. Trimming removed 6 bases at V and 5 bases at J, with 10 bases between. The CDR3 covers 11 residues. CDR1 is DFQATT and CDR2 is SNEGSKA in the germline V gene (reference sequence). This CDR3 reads CSAPDGYGYTF. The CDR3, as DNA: TGCAGTGCCCCGGACGGATATGGCTACACCTTC.

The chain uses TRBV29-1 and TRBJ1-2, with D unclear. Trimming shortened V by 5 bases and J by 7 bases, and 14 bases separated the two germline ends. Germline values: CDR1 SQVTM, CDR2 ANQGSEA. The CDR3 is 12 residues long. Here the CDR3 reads CSVNAGEGGYTF. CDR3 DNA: TGCAGCGTTAACGCGGGTGAAGGTGGCTACACCTTC.

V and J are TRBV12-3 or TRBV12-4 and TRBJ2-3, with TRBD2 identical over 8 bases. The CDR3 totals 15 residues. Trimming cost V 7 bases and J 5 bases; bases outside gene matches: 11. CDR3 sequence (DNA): TGTGCCAGCAAGCGGACTAGCCCGGCTGAAGATACGCAGTATTTT. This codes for CASKRTSPAEDTQYF.

CDR3 protein: CASSLMAVSTEAFF. Written as DNA, the CDR3 is TGTGCCAGCAGTTTGATGGCGGTGAGCACTGAAGCTTTCTTT. The V gene is TRBV27, the J gene TRBJ1-1, with D unresolved. Germline V CDR1 and CDR2: MNHEY, SMNVEV (reference sequence). Deletions cut 3 bases from V and 4 bases from J, with 12 bases between. CDR3 length: 14 amino acids.

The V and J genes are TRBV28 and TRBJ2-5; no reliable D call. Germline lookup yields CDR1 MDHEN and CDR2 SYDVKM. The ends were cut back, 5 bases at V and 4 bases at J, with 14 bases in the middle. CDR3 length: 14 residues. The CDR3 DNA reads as TGTGCCAGCAGTCCAGTTCGAGCGACAGAGACCCAGTACTTC. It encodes CASSPVRATETQYF.

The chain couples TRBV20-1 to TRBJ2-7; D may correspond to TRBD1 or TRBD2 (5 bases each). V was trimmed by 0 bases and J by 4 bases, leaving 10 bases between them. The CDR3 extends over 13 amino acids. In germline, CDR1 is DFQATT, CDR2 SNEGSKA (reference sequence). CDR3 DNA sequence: TGCAGTGCTAGAGATATAGGGGAGTACGAGCAGTACTTC. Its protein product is CSARDIGEYEQYF.

The CDR3 nucleotides are TGCGCCAGCAGCCAAGATTTAGCCCAGGGAACTAATGAAAAACTGTTTTTT. Protein sequence: CASSQDLAQGTNEKLFF. This chain uses TRBV4-1 with TRBJ1-4; tentative D call: TRBD1 (5 bases). Germline V gene data show CDR1 as MGHRA and CDR2 as YSYEKL. The V end was cut by 0 bases, the J end by 1 base, with 12 bases between. The CDR3 consists of 17 residues.

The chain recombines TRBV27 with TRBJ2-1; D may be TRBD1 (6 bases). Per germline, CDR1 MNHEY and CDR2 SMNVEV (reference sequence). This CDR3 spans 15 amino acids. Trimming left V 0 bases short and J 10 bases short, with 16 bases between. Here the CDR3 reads CASSLSAQGDGEQFF. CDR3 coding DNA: TGTGCCAGCAGTTTATCTGCACAGGGTGATGGGGAGCAGTTCTTC.

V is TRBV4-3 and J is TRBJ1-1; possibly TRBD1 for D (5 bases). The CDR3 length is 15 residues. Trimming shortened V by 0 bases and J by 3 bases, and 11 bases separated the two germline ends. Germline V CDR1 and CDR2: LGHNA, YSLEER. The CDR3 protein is CASSQDRGPDTEAFF. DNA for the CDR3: TGCGCCAGCAGCCAAGATAGGGGACCGGACACTGAAGCTTTCTTT.

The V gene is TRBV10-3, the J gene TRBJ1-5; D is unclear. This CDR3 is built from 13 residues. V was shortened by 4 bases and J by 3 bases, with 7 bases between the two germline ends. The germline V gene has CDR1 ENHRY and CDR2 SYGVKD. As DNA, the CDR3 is TGTGCCATCAGTGGGGGTTACAATCAGCCCCAGCATTTT. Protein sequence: CAISGGYNQPQHF.

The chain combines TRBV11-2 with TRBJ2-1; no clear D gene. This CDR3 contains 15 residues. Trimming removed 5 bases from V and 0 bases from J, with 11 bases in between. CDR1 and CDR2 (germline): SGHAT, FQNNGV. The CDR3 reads CASSTLRSSYNEQFF. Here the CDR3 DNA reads TGTGCCAGCAGCACACTCCGTAGCTCCTACAATGAGCAGTTCTTC.

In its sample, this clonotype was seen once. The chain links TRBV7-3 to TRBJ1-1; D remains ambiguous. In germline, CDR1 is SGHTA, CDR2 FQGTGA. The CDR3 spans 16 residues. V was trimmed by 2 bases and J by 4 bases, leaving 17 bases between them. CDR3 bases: TGTGCCAGCAGCTTAGAACCCTTGGGAGCCGCCACTGAAGCTTTCTTT. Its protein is CASSLEPLGAATEAFF.

The DNA of the CDR3 is TGTGCCTGGAGGACACAGGGCGATCCCTATGGCTACACCTTC. Its translation: CAWRTQGDPYGYTF. The V call is TRBV30, the J call TRBJ1-2; possible D gene TRBD1, 6 bases. V lost 3 bases to trimming and J lost 4 bases, with 15 bases between them. Per germline, CDR1 GTSNPN and CDR2 SVGIG (reference sequence). This CDR3 is built from 14 residues.

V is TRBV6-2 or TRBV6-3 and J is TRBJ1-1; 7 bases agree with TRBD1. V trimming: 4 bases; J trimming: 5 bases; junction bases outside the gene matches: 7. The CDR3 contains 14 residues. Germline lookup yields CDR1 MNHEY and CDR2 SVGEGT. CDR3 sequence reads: CASSSGQLRTEAFF. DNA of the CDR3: TGTGCCAGCAGTTCGGGACAGTTGAGGACTGAAGCTTTCTTT.

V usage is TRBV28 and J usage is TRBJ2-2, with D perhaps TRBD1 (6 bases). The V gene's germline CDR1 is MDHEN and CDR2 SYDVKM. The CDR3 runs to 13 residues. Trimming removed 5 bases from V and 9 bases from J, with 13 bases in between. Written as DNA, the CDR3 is TGTGCCAGCAGTGACGGACAGTACCGGGAGCTGTTTTTT. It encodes CASSDGQYRELFF. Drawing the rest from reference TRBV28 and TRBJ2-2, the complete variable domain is DVKVTQSSRYLVKRTGEKVFLECVQDMDHENMFWYRQDPGLGLRLIYFSYDVKMKEKGDIPEGYSVSREKKERFSLILESASTNQTSMYLCASSDGQYRELFFGEGSRLTVL.

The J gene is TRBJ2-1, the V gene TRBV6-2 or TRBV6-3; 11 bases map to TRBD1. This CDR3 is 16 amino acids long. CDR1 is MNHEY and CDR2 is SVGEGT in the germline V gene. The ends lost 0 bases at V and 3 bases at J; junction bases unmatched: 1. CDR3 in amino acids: CASSYSGTGGYNEQFF. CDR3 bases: TGTGCCAGCAGTTACTCCGGGACAGGGGGCTACAATGAGCAGTTCTTC.

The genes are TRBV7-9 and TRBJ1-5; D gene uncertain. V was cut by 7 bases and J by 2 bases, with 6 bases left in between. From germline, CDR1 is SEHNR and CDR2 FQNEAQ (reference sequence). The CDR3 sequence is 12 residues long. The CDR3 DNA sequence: TGTGCCAGCACTCAGGGCAATCAGCCCCAGCATTTT. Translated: CASTQGNQPQHF. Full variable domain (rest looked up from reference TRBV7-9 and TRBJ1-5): DTGVSQNPRHKITKRGQNVTFRCDPISEHNRLYWYRQTLGQGPEFLTYFQNEAQLEKSRLLSDRFSAERPKGSFSTLEIQRTEQGDSAMYLCASTQGNQPQHFGDGTRLSIL.

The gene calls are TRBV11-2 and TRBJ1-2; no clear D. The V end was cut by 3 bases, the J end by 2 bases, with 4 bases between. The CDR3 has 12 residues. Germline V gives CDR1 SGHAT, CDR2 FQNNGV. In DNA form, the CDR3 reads TGTGCCAGCAGCTTCCGGAACTATGGCTACACCTTC. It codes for CASSFRNYGYTF.

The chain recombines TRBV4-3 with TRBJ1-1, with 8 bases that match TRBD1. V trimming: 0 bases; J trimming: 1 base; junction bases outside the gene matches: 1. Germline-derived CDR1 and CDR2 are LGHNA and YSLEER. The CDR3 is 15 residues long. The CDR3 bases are TGCGCCAGCAGCCAAGATCAGGGGGCGAACACTGAAGCTTTCTTT. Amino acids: CASSQDQGANTEAFF.

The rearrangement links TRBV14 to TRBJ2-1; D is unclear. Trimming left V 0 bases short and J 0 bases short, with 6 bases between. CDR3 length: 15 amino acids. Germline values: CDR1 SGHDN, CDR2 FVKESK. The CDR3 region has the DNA TGTGCCAGCAGCCAAGAAAAGAGCTCCTACAATGAGCAGTTCTTC. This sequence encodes CASSQEKSSYNEQFF.

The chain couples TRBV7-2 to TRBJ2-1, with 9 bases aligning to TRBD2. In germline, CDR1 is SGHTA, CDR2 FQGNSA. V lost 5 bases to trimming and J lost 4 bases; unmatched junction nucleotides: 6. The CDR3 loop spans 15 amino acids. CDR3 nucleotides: TGTGCCAGCAGCCGAAGCGGGGGGCCGTACAATGAGCAGTTCTTC. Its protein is CASSRSGGPYNEQFF.